This T cell receptor (beta chain) was captured by sequencing in a study of T cell changes during pregnancy in multiple sclerosis. Profiled with immunoSEQ multiplex PCR; TCRdb holds only in-frame clones, not every one. Among tens of thousands of clones listed, more than 75% were seen once. V trimming: 6 bases; J trimming: 3 bases; junction bases outside the gene matches: 3. Germline values: CDR1 MDHEN, CDR2 SYDVKM. The CDR3 contains 14 residues. This TCR was sampled from a female donor in good health, enrolled as a control in a pregnancy study. Specimen: CD8+ T cells from peripheral blood mononuclear cells, collected after pregnancy. The rearrangement links TRBV28 to TRBJ2-7; 12 bases fit TRBD1. In nucleotides, the CDR3 is TGTGCCAGCAGGGGGACAGGGGGCGTCTACGAGCAGTACTTC. Translating gives CASRGTGGVYEQYF.